Sequencing of this T cell receptor (beta chain) was carried out in a study of beta chain features in type 1 diabetes (dated by TCRdb to the late 2010s). For context, the study as a whole: Mean age, gender distribution, total cell number and subset yield were not different between patients and healthy donors. A total of approximately 110,000,000 sorted cells were examined across all samples, and a strong correlation was observed between cell number per subset and RNA yield. In the study, TCRB repertoires of sorted circulating CD4+ T cell subsets from recently diagnosed type 1 diabetes patients were compared with those of matched healthy donors. Whereas all 28 donors provided naive and central memory subsets, regulatory and stem cell-like memory subsets were isolated from just 8 patients and about 8 healthy donors. The research as a whole found: Type 1 diabetes patients showed a moderate but significant shortening of TCRB CDR3 length in all four CD4+ subsets. The naive, central memory and regulatory TCRB repertoires appeared to resemble one another more closely among patients than among healthy donors. Only small numbers of individuals were included in the HLA sub-analyses, which left unresolved whether HLA type had any influence on TCRB rearrangement. At VDJ recombination sites, patients with type 1 diabetes made fewer insertions and deleted more nucleotides, a pattern implying thymic rearrangement abnormalities. Shorter templates might have been favored by PCR, but patient and control samples were amplified and corrected together, so both groups would have been affected equally by any skew. Because cDNA was sequenced instead of genomic DNA, highly expressing activated cells could be over-represented, though the groups showed no difference in activation or CD3 levels.

The High Capacity cDNA Reverse Transcription Kit was used to reverse transcribe all of the isolated RNA, meaning that expressed TCRB transcripts were what got sequenced. Naive, central memory and regulatory T cell samples underwent deep immunoSEQ sequencing, averaging around 3.9 million total reads per sample. After sorted cells were lysed in RLT buffer, RNA was extracted with DNase-treated RNeasy Micro or Mini kits, with the choice depending on cell number. Each cell subset was processed separately to prevent cross-contamination, with patient and healthy donor samples processed together. The immunoSEQ multiplex PCR was used to amplify TCRB sequences from cDNA, generating 87-bp fragments that spanned the CDR3 region. The amplicons were sequenced using the Illumina HiSeq platform. Processing in the source paper ran as follows. PCR bias was computationally corrected using synthetic template baselines, reads within Hamming distance 2 were collapsed, and singletons that could not be merged were discarded. Reads were aligned against IMGT so that V, D and J genes, CDR3 length and insertions or deletions at six rearrangement sites could be assigned. Within each subset, clonotype counts were normalized to the number of sorted cells before true diversity and Gini coefficients were calculated with the tcR R package. The overlap coefficient, calculated on TCRB nucleotide sequences, was used to quantify repertoire sharing. Out-of-frame TCRB sequences from naive cells were analyzed as a proxy for the pre-selection repertoire. Entries here come from immuneACCESS through TCRdb and include only in-frame sequences with V and J called. Some clones fail to appear in such tables; in the studies checked, an unresolved V gene covers under half of the shortfall, and the cause of the remainder is unknown. V and J calls and clone size are as listed in that table; D and trimming were resolved from the DNA. The sample table records about 470,000 clones; roughly 31% of these occur just once. The top ten constitute around 0.065% of the sample.

V loses 0 bases, J loses 7 bases, and the germline ends lie 11 bases apart. The germline V gene specifies SGDLS as CDR1 and YYNGEE as CDR2. Reading from cysteine to phenylalanine, the CDR3 counts 13 amino acids. Only the CDR3 portion is preserved as DNA: 39 bases, with reading frame beginning at the first base. Only a few counts were recorded for this clone. It lacks a known antigen. Qualities for individual bases were not recorded, and no much larger clone is one base off. From each donor, a single peripheral blood sample of about 120 mL on average was drawn into heparinised tubes. A BD FACSAria II and a panel including CD45RO, CCR7, CD25, CD127, CD95 and CD27 were used to sort naive, central memory, regulatory and stem cell-like memory CD4+ T cells. All sorted populations exceeded 95% purity. PBMCs were isolated immediately by Lymphoprep density gradient centrifugation and stained directly without culture. Samples were stained and sorted in pairs, with one healthy donor and one patient per experiment, so that batch effects were minimized.

The receptor was isolated from a man younger than 30 in good health. The sequencing sample was made of naive CD4+ T cells from blood. Reading the label with the study, this specimen's cell subset or site is: true naive CD4+ T cells. The chain uses TRBV9 and TRBJ2-7, with TRBD2 as a weak D call on 5 bases. This receptor carries the CDR3 CASSVVAGGEQYF. The DNA sequence follows: TGTGCCAGCAGCGTAGTAGCAGGCGGGGAGCAGTACTTC.